This TCR beta chain was sequenced for a study of TIL therapy for anti-PD-1-resistant metastatic lung cancer (dated by TCRdb to the early 2020s). Study-wide context: Tumors were harvested before any PD-1/PD-L1 blockade; patients then received nivolumab, and those progressing received lymphodepletion, expanded TIL infusion and IL-2. Most of the cohort had lung adenocarcinoma, including four EGFR-mutant tumors and two ALK-rearranged tumors, and half of the patients were either current or former smokers. Tumor and peripheral blood T cell receptor beta sequencing was used to track clonotypes across tumor, expanded TIL product and serial blood samples. Across the cohort, whole-exome sequencing showed a median non-synonymous tumor mutation burden of 1.5 mutations per megabase. A median age of approximately 50 years (range roughly 35-80) and a median tumor PD-L1 proportion score of more than 5% were recorded among enrolled patients. Results and caveats for the whole study, not just this receptor: Generalizability was limited because the cohort was highly selected, with more treatment-naive, never-smoker and oncogene-addicted patients included than is typical. The baseline peripheral repertoire was partially replaced by infused TIL clonotypes, which then decayed over months, and no apparent association between persistence and response was found. The study protocol defined all tumor marker inferences as exploratory.

According to the germline V gene, CDR1 reads SQVTM and CDR2 reads ANQGSEA. The trim is 1 base for V and 6 bases for J, with a gap of 12 bases between the germline ends. The CDR3 holds 13 amino acids from the cysteine to the phenylalanine. CDR3 DNA is the only sequence kept; it has 39 bases, read in frame from the first base. To note about this clone: The specificity of this receptor is unknown. No clone much larger than this one lies a single base away; base qualities are absent.

The time point label, as the study defines it: pre-treatment sample, taken before nivolumab and TIL therapy. Adults with stage 4 NSCLC were enrolled in a dual-center phase I trial from late 2017 to early 2020. The samples were obtained from a phase I trial that was single-arm and open-label and tested tumor-infiltrating lymphocyte therapy combined with nivolumab in advanced non-small cell lung cancer. Mononuclear cells from blood collected in EDTA tubes were isolated on a Ficoll gradient and snap-frozen as pellets, and DNA was then extracted using a Qiagen mini-prep kit. TCR beta CDR3 regions were amplified from genomic DNA by bias-controlled multiplex PCR with the immunoSEQ v3 hsTCRB kit. TCR libraries were sequenced on an Illumina NextSeq 500 to some 2 million read pairs for survey level or roughly 5-6.5 million for deep level. The published analysis was carried out like this. V, D and J genes were assigned, non-productive sequences were removed, and clonality was reported by immunoSEQ Analyzer software. Repertoires were compared by productive Simpson clonality and by the Morisita overlap index of productive TRB rearrangements between infused TIL and blood. For each clone in blood, the absolute clonotype count was estimated by multiplying the lymphocyte count by the CD3+ fraction and by the clone's productive frequency. Entries here come from immuneACCESS through TCRdb and include only in-frame sequences with V and J called. Some clones fail to appear in such tables; in the studies checked, an unresolved V gene covers under half of the shortfall, and the cause of the remainder is unknown. The V and J calls and clone size are taken from that table; D and trimming were inferred from the DNA. The sample contains about 21,000 clones, just over 70% of them found a single time. The ten biggest clones cover over 1.5% of the sample.

The receptor was derived from a person between 25 and 80 years old with non-small cell lung cancer. The input for sequencing was blood, taken at baseline. This chain is built from TRBV29-1 and TRBJ1-2; matching of 6 bases hints at TRBD1 as the D gene. Here the CDR3 is given as CSVEGRGKDGYTF. In nucleotides, the sequence is TGCAGCGTTGAAGGTAGGGGGAAGGATGGCTACACCTTC.